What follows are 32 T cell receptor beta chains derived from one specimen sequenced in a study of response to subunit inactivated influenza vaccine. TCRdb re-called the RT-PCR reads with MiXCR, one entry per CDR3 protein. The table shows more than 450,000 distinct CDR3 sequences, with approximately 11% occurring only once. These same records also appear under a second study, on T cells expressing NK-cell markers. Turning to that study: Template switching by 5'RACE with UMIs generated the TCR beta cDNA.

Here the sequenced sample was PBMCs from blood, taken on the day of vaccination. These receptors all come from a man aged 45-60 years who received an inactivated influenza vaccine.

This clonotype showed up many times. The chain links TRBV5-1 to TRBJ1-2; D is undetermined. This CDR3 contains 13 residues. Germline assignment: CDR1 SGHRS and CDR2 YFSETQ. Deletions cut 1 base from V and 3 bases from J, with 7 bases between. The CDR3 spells CASSLIGDYGYTF. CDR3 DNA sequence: TGCGCCAGCAGCTTGATTGGGGACTATGGCTACACCTTC.

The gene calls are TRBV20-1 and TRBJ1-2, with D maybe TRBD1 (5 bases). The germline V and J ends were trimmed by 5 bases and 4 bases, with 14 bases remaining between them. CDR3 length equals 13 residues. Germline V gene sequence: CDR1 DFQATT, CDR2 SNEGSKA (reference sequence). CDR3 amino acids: CSAPRTGTYGYTF. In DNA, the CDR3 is TGCAGTGCTCCCCGTACGGGGACCTATGGCTACACCTTC.

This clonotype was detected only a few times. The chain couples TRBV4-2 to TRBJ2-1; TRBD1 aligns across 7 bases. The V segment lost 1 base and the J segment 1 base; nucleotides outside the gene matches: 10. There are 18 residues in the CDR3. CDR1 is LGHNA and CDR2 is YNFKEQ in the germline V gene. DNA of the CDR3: TGTGCCAGCAGCCAAGCGGTGTCAGGGGGTGGGTCCTACAATGAGCAGTTCTTC. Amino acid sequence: CASSQAVSGGGSYNEQFF.

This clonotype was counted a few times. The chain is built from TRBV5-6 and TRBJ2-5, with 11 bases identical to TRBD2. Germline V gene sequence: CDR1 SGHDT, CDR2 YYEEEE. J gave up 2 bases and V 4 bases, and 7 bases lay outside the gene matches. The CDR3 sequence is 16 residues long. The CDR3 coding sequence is TGTGCCAGCAGCCTGCTGGGACTAGCGGAGCAAGAGACCCAGTACTTC. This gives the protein CASSLLGLAEQETQYF.

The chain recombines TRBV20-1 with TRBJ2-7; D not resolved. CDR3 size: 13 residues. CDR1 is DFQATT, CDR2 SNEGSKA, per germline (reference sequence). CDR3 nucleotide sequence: TGCAGCCCCGGGTGGGGAACGTCCTACGAGCAGTACTTC. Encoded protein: CSPGWGTSYEQYF.

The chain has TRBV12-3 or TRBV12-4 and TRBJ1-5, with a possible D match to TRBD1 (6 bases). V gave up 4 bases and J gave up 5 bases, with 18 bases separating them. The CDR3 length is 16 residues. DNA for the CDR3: TGTGCCAGCAGTTCCGACACGGCAGGGGCAGATCAGCCCCAGCATTTT. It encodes CASSSDTAGADQPQHF.

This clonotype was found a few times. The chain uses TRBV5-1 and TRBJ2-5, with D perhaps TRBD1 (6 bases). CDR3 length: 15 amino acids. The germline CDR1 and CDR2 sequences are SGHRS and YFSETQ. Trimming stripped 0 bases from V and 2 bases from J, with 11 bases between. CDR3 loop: CASSLAQGRQETQYF. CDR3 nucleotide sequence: TGCGCCAGCAGCTTGGCACAGGGAAGGCAAGAGACCCAGTACTTC.

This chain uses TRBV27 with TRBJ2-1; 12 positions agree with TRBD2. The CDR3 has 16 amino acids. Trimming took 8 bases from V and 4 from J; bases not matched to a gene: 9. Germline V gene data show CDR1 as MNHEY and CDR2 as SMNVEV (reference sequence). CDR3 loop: CASVSTSGSRYNEQFF. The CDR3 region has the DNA TGTGCCAGCGTCTCGACTAGCGGGAGTAGGTACAATGAGCAGTTCTTC.

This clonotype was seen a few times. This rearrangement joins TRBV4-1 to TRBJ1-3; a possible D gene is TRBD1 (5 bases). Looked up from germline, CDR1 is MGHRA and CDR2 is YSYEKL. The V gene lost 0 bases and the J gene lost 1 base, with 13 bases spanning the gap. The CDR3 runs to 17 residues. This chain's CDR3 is CASSQEWDGTSGNTIYF. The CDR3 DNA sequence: TGCGCCAGCAGCCAAGAGTGGGACGGAACGTCTGGAAACACCATATATTTT.

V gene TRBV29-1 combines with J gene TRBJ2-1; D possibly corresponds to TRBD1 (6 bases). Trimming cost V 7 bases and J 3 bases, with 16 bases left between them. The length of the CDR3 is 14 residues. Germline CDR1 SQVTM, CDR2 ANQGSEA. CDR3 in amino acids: CSAARGGIYNEQFF. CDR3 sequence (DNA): TGCAGCGCCGCCAGAGGGGGAATCTACAATGAGCAGTTCTTC.

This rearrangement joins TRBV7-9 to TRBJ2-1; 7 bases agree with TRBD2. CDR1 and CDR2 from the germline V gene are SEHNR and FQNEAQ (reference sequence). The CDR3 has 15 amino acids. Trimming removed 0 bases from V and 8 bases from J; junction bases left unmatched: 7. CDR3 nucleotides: TGTGCCAGCAGCTTAGCGGGGAGGGCCAACGATGAGCAGTTCTTC. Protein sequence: CASSLAGRANDEQFF.

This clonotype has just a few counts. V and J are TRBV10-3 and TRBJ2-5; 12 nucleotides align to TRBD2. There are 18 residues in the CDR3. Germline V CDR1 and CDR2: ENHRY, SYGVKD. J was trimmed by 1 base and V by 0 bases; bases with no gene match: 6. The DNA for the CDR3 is TGTGCCATCAGTGAGTCGACTCTAGCGGGAGGGCCCCAAGAGACCCAGTACTTC. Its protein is CAISESTLAGGPQETQYF.

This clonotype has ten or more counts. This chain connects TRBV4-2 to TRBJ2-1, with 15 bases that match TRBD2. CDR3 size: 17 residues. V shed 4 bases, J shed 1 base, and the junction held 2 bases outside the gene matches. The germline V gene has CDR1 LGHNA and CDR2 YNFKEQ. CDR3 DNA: TGTGCCAGCAGCCCCGGACTAGCGGGAGGGTCCTACAATGAGCAGTTCTTC. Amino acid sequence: CASSPGLAGGSYNEQFF.

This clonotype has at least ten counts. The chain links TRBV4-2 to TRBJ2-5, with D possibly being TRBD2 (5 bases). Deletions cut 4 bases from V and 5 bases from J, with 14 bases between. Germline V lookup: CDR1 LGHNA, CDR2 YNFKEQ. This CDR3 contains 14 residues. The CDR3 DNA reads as TGTGCCAGCAGCCCTCAGACGGGCGGGGAGACCCAGTACTTC. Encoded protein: CASSPQTGGETQYF.

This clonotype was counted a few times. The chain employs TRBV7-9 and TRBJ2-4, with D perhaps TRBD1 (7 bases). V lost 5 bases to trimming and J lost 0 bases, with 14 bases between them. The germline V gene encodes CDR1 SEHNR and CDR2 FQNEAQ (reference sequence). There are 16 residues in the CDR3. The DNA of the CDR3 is TGTGCCAGCAGCCAGGGGGGTGGAATAGCCAAAAACATTCAGTACTTC. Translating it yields CASSQGGGIAKNIQYF.

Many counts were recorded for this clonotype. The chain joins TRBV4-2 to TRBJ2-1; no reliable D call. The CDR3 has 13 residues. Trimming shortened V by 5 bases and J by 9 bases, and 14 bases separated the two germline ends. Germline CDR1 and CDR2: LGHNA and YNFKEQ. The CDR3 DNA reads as TGTGCCAGCAGCGCAGACGACTGGAGTGAGCAGTTCTTC. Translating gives CASSADDWSEQFF.

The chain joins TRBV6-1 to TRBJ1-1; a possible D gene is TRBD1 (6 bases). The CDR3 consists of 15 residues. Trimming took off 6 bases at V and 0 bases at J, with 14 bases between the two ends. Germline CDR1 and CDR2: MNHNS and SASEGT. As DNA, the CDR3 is TGTGCCAGCAGCCCGGAGGGACACTTGAACACTGAAGCTTTCTTT. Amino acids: CASSPEGHLNTEAFF.

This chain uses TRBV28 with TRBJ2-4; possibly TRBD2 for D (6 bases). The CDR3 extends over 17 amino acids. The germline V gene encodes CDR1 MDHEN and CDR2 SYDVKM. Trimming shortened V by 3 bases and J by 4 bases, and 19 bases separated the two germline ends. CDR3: CASSFIAAGSSKNIQYF. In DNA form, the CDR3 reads TGTGCCAGCAGTTTTATCGCTGCGGGAAGCAGTAAAAACATTCAGTACTTC.

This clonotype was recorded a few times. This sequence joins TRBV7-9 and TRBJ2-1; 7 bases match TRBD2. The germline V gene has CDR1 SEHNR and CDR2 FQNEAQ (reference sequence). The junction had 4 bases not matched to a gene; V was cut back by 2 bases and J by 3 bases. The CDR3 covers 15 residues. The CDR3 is CASSLRGGSYNEQFF. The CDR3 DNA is TGTGCCAGCAGCTTACGTGGCGGGAGCTACAATGAGCAGTTCTTC.

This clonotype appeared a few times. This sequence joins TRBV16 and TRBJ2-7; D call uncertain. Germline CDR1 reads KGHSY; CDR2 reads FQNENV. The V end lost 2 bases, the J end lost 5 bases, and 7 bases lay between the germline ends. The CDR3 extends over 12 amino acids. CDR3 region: CASSQDSNEQYF. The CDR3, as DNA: TGTGCCAGCAGCCAAGATAGCAACGAGCAGTACTTC.

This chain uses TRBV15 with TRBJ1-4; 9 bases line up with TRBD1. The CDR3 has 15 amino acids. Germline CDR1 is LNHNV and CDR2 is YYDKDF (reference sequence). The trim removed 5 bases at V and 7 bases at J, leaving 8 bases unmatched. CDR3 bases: TGTGCCACCAGCTCTGAAGGGACAGGGAGTGAAAAACTGTTTTTT. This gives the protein CATSSEGTGSEKLFF.

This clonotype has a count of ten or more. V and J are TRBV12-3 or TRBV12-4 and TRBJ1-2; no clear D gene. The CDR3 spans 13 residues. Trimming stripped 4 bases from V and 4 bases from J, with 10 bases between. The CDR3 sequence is CASSWNSAYGYTF. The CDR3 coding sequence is TGTGCCAGCAGTTGGAACTCAGCCTATGGCTACACCTTC.

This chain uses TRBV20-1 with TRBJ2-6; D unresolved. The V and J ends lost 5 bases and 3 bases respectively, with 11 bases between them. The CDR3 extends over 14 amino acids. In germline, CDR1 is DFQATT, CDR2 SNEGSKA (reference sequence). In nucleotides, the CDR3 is TGCAGTGCTCCCCTCCTTATTGGGGCCAACGTCCTGACTTTC. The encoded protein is CSAPLLIGANVLTF.

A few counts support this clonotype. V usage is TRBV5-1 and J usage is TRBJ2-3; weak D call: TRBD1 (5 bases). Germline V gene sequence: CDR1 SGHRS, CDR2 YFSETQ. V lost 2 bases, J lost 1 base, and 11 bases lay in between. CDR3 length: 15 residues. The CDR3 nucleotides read TGCGCCAGCAGCTTACAGGATGGAGGCACAGATACGCAGTATTTT. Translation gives CASSLQDGGTDTQYF. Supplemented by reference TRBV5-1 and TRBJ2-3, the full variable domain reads KAGVTQTPRYLIKTRGQQVTLSCSPISGHRSVSWYQQTPGQGLQFLFEYFSETQRNKGNFPGRFSGRQFSNSRSEMNVSTLELGDSALYLCASSLQDGGTDTQYFGPGTRLTVL.

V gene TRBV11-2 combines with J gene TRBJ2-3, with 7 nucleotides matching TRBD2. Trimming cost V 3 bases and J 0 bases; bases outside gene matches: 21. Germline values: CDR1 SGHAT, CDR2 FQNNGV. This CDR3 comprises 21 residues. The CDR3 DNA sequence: TGTGCCAGCAGCTTCGATTTGACATTCCCACGAGCGGGATCTAGCACAGATACGCAGTATTTT. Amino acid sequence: CASSFDLTFPRAGSSTDTQYF.

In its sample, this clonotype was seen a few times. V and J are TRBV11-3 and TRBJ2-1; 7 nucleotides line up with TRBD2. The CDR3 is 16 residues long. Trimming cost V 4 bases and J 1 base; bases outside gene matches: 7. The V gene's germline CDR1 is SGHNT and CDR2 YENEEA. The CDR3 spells CASSSGRGKSYNEQFF. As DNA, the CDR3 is TGTGCCAGCAGCTCGGGGCGGGGGAAGTCCTACAATGAGCAGTTCTTC.

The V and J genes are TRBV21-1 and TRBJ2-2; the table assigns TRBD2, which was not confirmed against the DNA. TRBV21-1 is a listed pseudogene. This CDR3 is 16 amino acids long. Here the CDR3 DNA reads TGTGCCAGCAGCAAAGGACTAGCGGGGAACACCGGGGAGCTGTTTTTT. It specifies CASSKGLAGNTGELFF.

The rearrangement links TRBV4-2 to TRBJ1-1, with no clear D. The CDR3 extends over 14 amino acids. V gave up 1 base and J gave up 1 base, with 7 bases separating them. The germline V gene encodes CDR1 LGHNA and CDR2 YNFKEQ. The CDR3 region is CASSQGIENTEAFF. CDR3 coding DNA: TGTGCCAGCAGCCAAGGAATTGAGAACACTGAAGCTTTCTTT.

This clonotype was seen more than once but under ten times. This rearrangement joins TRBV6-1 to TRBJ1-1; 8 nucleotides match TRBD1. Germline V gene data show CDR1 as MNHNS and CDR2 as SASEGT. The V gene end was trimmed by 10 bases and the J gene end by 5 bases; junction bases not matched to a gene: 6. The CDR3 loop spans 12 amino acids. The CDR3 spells CAIQGAKTEAFF. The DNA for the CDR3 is TGTGCCATTCAGGGGGCAAAAACTGAAGCTTTCTTT.

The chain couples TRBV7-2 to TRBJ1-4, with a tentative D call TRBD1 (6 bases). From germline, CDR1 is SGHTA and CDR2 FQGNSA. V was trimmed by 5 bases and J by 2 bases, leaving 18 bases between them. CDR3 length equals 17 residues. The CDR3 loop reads CASSLQGPQATNEKLFF. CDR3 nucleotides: TGTGCCAGCAGCCTGCAGGGGCCGCAAGCGACTAATGAAAAACTGTTTTTT.

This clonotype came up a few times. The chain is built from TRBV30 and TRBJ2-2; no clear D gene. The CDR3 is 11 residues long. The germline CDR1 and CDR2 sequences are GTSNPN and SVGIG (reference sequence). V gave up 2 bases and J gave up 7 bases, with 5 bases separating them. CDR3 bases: TGTGCCTGGAGTCCCCGCGGGGAGCTGTTTTTT. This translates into CAWSPRGELFF.

Here the CDR3 reads CAWRSAGSYNEQFF. The CDR3, as DNA: TGTGCCTGGAGGTCAGCGGGGTCCTACAATGAGCAGTTCTTC. V usage is TRBV30 and J usage is TRBJ2-1, with 7 bases identical to TRBD2. The CDR3 contains 14 residues. The ends lost 3 bases at V and 1 base at J; junction bases unmatched: 3. Looked up from germline, CDR1 is GTSNPN and CDR2 is SVGIG (reference sequence).